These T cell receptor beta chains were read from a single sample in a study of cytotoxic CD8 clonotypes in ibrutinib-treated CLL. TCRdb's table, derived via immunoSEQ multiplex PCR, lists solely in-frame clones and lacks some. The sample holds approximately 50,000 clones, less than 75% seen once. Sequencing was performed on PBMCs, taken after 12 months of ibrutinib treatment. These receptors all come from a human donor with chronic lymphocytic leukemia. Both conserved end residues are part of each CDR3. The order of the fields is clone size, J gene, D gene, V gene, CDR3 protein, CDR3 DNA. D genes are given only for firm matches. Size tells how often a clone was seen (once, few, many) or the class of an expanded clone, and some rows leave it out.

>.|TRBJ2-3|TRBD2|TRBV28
CASSTSGSIFGDTDTQYF
TGTGCCAGCAGTACTAGCGGGAGTATTTTTGGTGACACAGATACGCAGTATTTT
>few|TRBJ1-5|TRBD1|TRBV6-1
CASSEQGVQPQHF
TGTGCCAGCAGTGAACAGGGGGTTCAGCCCCAGCATTTT
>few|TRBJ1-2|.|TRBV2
CASSDLQNYGYTF
TGTGCCAGCAGTGATTTACAGAACTATGGCTACACCTTC
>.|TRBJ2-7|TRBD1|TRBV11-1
CASSLRDRGNFEQYF
TGTGCCAGCAGCCTCCGAGACAGGGGGAACTTCGAGCAGTACTTC
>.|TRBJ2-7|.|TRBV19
CASSITGTDEQYF
TGTGCCAGTAGTATCACAGGTACGGACGAGCAGTACTTC
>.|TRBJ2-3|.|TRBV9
CASSAPGLGRTDTQYF
TGTGCCAGCAGCGCTCCAGGGTTGGGGCGCACAGATACGCAGTATTTT
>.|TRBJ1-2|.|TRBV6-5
CASSPRGPENYGYTF
TGTGCCAGCAGTCCCCGGGGGCCGGAAAACTATGGCTACACCTTC
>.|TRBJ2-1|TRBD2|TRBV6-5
CASRVLAGDEQFF
TGTGCCAGCAGAGTACTAGCGGGAGACGAGCAGTTCTTC
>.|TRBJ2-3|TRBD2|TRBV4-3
CASSQGLAGGGPDTQYF
TGCGCCAGCAGCCAGGGTCTAGCGGGAGGGGGTCCAGATACGCAGTATTTT
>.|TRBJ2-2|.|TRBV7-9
CASHPEAAGELFF
TGTGCCAGCCACCCAGAAGCGGCCGGGGAGCTGTTTTTT
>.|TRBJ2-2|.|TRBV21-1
CASSKALVGGRNTGELFF
TGTGCCAGCAGCAAAGCGCTTGTGGGAGGGCGTAACACCGGGGAGCTGTTTTTT
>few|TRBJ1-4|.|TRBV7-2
CASSSRPGTTGKLFF
TGTGCCAGCAGCTCCAGGCCCGGGACCACAGGAAAACTGTTTTTT
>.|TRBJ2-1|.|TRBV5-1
CASSSFSNPEYYNEQFF
TGCGCCAGCAGCTCGTTTTCTAATCCAGAATACTACAATGAGCAGTTCTTC
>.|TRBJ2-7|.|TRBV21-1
CASSKTGFPDYEQYF
TGTGCCAGCAGCAAGACAGGGTTCCCGGACTACGAGCAGTACTTC
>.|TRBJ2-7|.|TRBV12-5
CASDGGPQDFYEQYF
TGTGCTAGTGATGGCGGGCCCCAAGACTTCTACGAGCAGTACTTC
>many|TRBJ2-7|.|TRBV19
CASRPGRDHSYEQYF
TGTGCCAGTAGACCGGGGCGGGACCATTCCTACGAGCAGTACTTC
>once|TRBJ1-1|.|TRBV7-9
CASSSPLGTEAFF
TGTGCCAGCAGCTCCCCGCTCGGAACTGAAGCTTTCTTT
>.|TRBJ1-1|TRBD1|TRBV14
CASSQDRATEAFF
TGTGCCAGCAGCCAGGACAGGGCGACTGAAGCTTTCTTT
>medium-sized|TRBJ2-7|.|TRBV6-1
CASSERKQREYF
TGTGCCAGCAGTGAGAGGAAACAGAGGGAGTACTTC
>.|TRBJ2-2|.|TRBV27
CASSLNTGELFF
TGTGCCAGCAGCCTGAACACCGGGGAGCTGTTTTTT
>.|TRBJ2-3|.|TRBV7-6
CASSLNGGLDTQYF
TGTGCCAGCAGCCTCAACGGGGGTCTGGATACGCAGTATTTT
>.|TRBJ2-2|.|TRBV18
CASSPFPDRNTGELFF
TGTGCCAGCTCACCATTTCCCGACAGGAACACCGGGGAGCTGTTTTTT
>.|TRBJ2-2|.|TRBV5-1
CASSLWIGLAATAGELFF
TGCGCCAGCAGCTTGTGGATCGGGCTAGCAGCTACAGCCGGGGAGCTGTTTTTT
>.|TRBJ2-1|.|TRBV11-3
CASSSTANNEQFF
TGTGCCAGCAGCTCAACAGCTAACAATGAGCAGTTCTTC
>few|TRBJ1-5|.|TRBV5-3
CARSWPGHSNQPQHF
TGTGCCAGAAGCTGGCCGGGACACAGCAATCAGCCCCAGCATTTT
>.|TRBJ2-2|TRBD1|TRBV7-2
CASSLGDRNTGELFF
TGTGCCAGCAGCTTAGGGGACAGGAACACCGGGGAGCTGTTTTTT
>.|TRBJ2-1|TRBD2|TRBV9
CASSVGSGRAGEQFF
TGTGCCAGCAGCGTAGGCAGCGGGAGGGCCGGTGAGCAGTTCTTC
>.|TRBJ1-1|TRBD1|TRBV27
CASKDRGYTEAFF
TGTGCCAGCAAAGACAGGGGATACACTGAAGCTTTCTTT
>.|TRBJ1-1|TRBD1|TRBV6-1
CASGWTGSAFF
TGTGCCAGCGGATGGACAGGGTCCGCTTTCTTT
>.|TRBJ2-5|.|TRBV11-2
CASSLGTGAEWTQYF
TGTGCCAGCAGCTTAGGCACGGGGGCGGAGTGGACCCAGTACTTC
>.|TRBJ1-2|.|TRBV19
CASSLRGSMYGYTF
TGTGCCAGTAGTTTGCGGGGGAGCATGTATGGCTACACCTTC
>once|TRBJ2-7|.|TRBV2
CASSAGLYEQYF
TGTGCCAGCAGCGCCGGACTATACGAGCAGTACTTC
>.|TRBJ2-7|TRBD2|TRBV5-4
CASSWTSDEQYF
TGTGCCAGCAGTTGGACTAGCGACGAGCAGTACTTC
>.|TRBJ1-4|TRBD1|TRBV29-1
CSVAPIVGQGATNEKLFF
TGCAGCGTTGCCCCCATTGTAGGCCAGGGGGCAACTAATGAAAAACTGTTTTTT
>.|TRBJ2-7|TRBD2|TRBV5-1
CASSLAAGGSFSYEQYF
TGCGCCAGCAGCTTGGCCGCGGGAGGGTCATTCTCCTACGAGCAGTACTTC
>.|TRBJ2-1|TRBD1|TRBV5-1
CASSLGQGTNEQFF
TGCGCCAGCAGCTTGGGACAGGGGACGAATGAGCAGTTCTTC
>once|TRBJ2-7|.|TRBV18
CASSPPGGLISYEQYF
TGTGCCAGCTCACCACCGGGAGGATTAATTTCCTACGAGCAGTACTTC
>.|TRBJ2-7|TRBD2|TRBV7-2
CASSEPGLAKDEQYF
TGTGCCAGCAGTGAACCGGGACTAGCCAAAGACGAGCAGTACTTC
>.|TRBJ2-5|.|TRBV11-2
CASSLVGAETQYF
TGTGCCAGCAGCTTAGTCGGGGCGGAGACCCAGTACTTC
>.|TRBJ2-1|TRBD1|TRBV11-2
CASSLGGQGRTYNEQFF
TGTGCCAGCAGCTTAGGGGGACAGGGGAGGACCTACAATGAGCAGTTCTTC
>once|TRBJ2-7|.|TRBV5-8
CASSLGARQDSYEQYF
TGTGCCAGCAGCTTGGGGGCCCGACAGGATTCCTACGAGCAGTACTTC
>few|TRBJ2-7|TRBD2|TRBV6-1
CASSEEGTTYEQYF
TGTGCCAGCAGTGAAGAAGGGACTACCTACGAGCAGTACTTC
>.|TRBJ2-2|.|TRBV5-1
CASSLDPLNTGELFF
TGCGCCAGCAGCCTGGACCCTCTGAACACCGGGGAGCTGTTTTTT
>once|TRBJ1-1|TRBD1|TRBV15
CATSREKGARNTEAFF
TGTGCCACCAGCAGAGAAAAGGGGGCGCGGAACACTGAAGCTTTCTTT
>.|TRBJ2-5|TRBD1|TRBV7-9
CASSFGTAETQYF
TGTGCCAGCAGCTTTGGGACAGCAGAGACCCAGTACTTC
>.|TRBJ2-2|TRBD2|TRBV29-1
CSAVAGEGAGELFF
TGCAGCGCAGTGGCGGGAGAAGGGGCCGGGGAGCTGTTTTTT
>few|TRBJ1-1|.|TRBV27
CASKPTVGGTNTEAFF
TGTGCCAGCAAGCCGACGGTGGGGGGAACGAACACTGAAGCTTTCTTT
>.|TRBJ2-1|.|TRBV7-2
CASSLVSRADNEQFF
TGTGCCAGCAGCTTAGTCTCCAGGGCCGACAATGAGCAGTTCTTC
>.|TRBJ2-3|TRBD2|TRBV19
CASSTRLAGGTDTQYF
TGTGCCAGTAGTACCAGACTAGCGGGAGGAACAGATACGCAGTATTTT
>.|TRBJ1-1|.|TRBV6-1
CASGALEAFF
TGTGCCAGCGGTGCCCTCGAAGCTTTCTTT
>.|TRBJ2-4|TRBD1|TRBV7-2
CASSPRNRGWDKNIQYF
TGTGCCAGCAGCCCAAGAAACAGGGGTTGGGACAAAAACATTCAGTACTTC
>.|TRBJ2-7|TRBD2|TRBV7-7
CASSPGTSGRVDEQYF
TGTGCCAGCAGCCCAGGGACTAGCGGGAGAGTAGACGAGCAGTACTTC
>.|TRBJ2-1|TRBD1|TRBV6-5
CASSPGTGNYNEQFF
TGTGCCAGCAGTCCCGGGACAGGAAACTACAATGAGCAGTTCTTC
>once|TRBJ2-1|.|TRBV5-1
CASSLAPQYNEQFF
TGCGCCAGCAGCTTGGCCCCACAGTACAATGAGCAGTTCTTC
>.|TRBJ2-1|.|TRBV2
CASSEARRVAYNEQFF
TGTGCCAGCAGTGAAGCGCGCAGGGTGGCCTACAATGAGCAGTTCTTC